Reported below is one T cell receptor beta chain. The antigen remains undetermined. This specimen comes from a study of cytomegalovirus exposure and HLA in healthy donors. Healthy individuals who donated bone marrow served as the donors. V lost 2 bases and J lost 0, with 2 bases in between. Per germline, CDR1 SGHTA and CDR2 FQGNSA. The CDR3 loop spans 14 amino acids. Primers included in the PCR were 60 Vbeta and 13 Jbeta primers. This table comes from immunoSEQ multiplex PCR, and its TCRdb copy is limited to in-frame clones, with some not included. Across 75,000 to 85,000 clones, the top ten clones capture 0.5% to 0.65% of the sample. Findings and caveats of the study: The presence/absence work took it that sequencing depth was about the same across donors. Relative to equally common others, HLA-associated TCR beta chains showed greater clonal expansion in a later analysis. A highly shared variant cluster was judged a likely technical artifact.

The TCR comes from a man aged 50-59 years in good health and CMV-seronegative. The specimen was PBMCs. The V call is TRBV7-2, the J call TRBJ2-6; D gene unclear. CDR3 nucleotides: TGTGCCAGCAGCTTATACTCTGGGGCCAACGTCCTGACTTTC. As protein: CASSLYSGANVLTF.